The rows below give T cell receptor beta chains drawn from one sample of a study of T cell repertoires in cytomegalovirus infection. MiXCR was run by TCRdb on the reads, yielding one entry per CDR3 protein. The repertoire has some 350,000 distinct CDR3 sequences, 15% to 20% of them found once; the top ten carry approximately 8%. The source material was PBMCs. Every receptor here comes from a human donor in good health (CMV status not recorded). Some clones in this sample may be carry-over from other donors' samples. CDR3s include the opening cysteine and the closing phenylalanine or tryptophan. A D gene is named only where the DNA matches it firmly. Where a row states a size, it is once, few, many or the class of an expanded clone; other rows omit it.

V	size	J	D	CDR3	DNA
TRBV28	NA	TRBJ2-3	NA	CASIRRDADTQYF	TGTGCCAGCATCCGACGTGACGCAGATACGCAGTATTTT
TRBV28	many	TRBJ1-5	TRBD1	CASTWDRERQPQHF	TGTGCCAGCACCTGGGACAGGGAAAGACAGCCCCAGCATTTT
TRBV7-2	many	TRBJ2-7	NA	CASSPQRTEQYF	TGTGCCAGCAGCCCGCAAAGGACCGAGCAGTACTTC
TRBV15	NA	TRBJ1-4	TRBD1	CATSRTGTANEKLFF	TGTGCCACCAGCAGGACCGGGACAGCGAATGAAAAACTGTTTTTT
TRBV28	NA	TRBJ2-1	NA	CASRGPYNEQFF	TGTGCCAGCAGGGGTCCTTACAATGAGCAGTTCTTC
TRBV5-4	NA	TRBJ2-3	NA	CASSLLGGGPTDTQYF	TGTGCCAGCAGCTTGTTGGGCGGGGGCCCCACAGATACGCAGTATTTT
TRBV7-6	NA	TRBJ2-2	TRBD2	CASSLSSGVSGGITGELFF	TGTGCCAGCAGCTTATCTTCTGGCGTGTCGGGGGGGATCACCGGGGAGCTGTTTTTT
TRBV7-6	many	TRBJ1-4	NA	CASSDDLGTVIEKLFF	TGTGCCAGCAGCGACGACCTGGGGACTGTCATAGAAAAACTGTTTTTT
TRBV7-9	many	TRBJ2-7	TRBD1	CASSKWDRGWREQYF	TGTGCCAGCAGCAAGTGGGACAGGGGATGGAGGGAGCAGTACTTC
TRBV4-2	NA	TRBJ1-1	NA	CASSRSRVGRGTEAFF	TGTGCCAGCAGCCGCAGTAGAGTAGGGCGCGGCACTGAAGCTTTCTTT
TRBV6-1	many	TRBJ2-6	TRBD1	CASTARIRTGISGANVLTF	TGTGCCAGCACCGCCAGAATAAGGACAGGGATCTCTGGGGCCAACGTCCTGACTTTC
TRBV6-6	NA	TRBJ1-5	NA	CASSYHGPREGNQPQHF	TGTGCCAGCAGTTACCACGGACCAAGGGAGGGCAATCAGCCCCAGCATTTT
TRBV2	many	TRBJ1-3	TRBD1	CASSADRVDSGNTIYF	TGTGCCAGCAGCGCCGACAGGGTGGATTCTGGAAACACCATATATTTT
TRBV30	NA	TRBJ1-2	NA	CAWSVNLPYGYTF	TGTGCCTGGAGTGTAAATCTCCCCTATGGCTACACCTTC
TRBV29-1	NA	TRBJ2-7	NA	CSVDPTGNYEQYF	TGCAGCGTTGACCCGACAGGAAATTACGAGCAGTACTTC
TRBV7-2	many	TRBJ2-6	TRBD2	CASSFRSGGRQGANVLTF	TGTGCCAGCAGCTTTAGGAGCGGGGGGCGCCAGGGGGCCAACGTCCTGACTTTC
TRBV7-2	NA	TRBJ2-5	NA	CASSSQPGETQYF	TGTGCCAGCAGCTCCCAACCAGGGGAGACCCAGTACTTC
TRBV19	NA	TRBJ2-4	NA	CASSIWARTVTKNIQYF	TGTGCCAGTAGTATTTGGGCCCGAACAGTGACCAAAAACATTCAGTACTTC
TRBV7-3	few	TRBJ2-3	NA	CASSLTGGADTQYF	TGTGCCAGCAGCTTAACCGGGGGCGCAGATACGCAGTATTTT
TRBV7-9	NA	TRBJ1-5	NA	CASSPTLTGGQPQHF	TGTGCCAGCAGCCCGACCTTGACCGGCGGTCAGCCCCAGCATTTT
TRBV20-1	NA	TRBJ2-1	NA	CSAPKGGGVYNEQFF	TGCAGTGCTCCGAAGGGGGGGGGAGTGTACAATGAGCAGTTCTTC
TRBV28	NA	TRBJ2-7	TRBD1	CASSLFLLDRRTYEQYF	TGTGCCAGCAGTTTGTTCCTTTTGGACAGGAGGACCTACGAGCAGTACTTC
TRBV7-6	many	TRBJ2-3	TRBD2	CASSPRLAGEDTQYF	TGTGCCAGCAGCCCGCGACTAGCGGGAGAGGATACGCAGTATTTT
TRBV2	few	TRBJ1-4	TRBD1	CASKTGTGSEKLFF	TGTGCCAGCAAGACCGGGACAGGGAGTGAAAAACTGTTTTTT
TRBV11-1	NA	TRBJ1-5	NA	CASSFSSGEPQHF	TGTGCCAGCAGCTTTTCGTCCGGGGAGCCCCAGCATTTT
TRBV7-2	many	TRBJ2-1	NA	CASSLSGAGFNEQFF	TGTGCCAGCAGCTTGAGTGGGGCCGGGTTTAATGAGCAGTTCTTC
TRBV29-1	few	TRBJ2-7	NA	CSVWGSSYEQYF	TGCAGCGTTTGGGGCAGCTCCTACGAGCAGTACTTC
TRBV19	many	TRBJ1-1	NA	CASRPEREYTEAFF	TGTGCCAGCCGACCGGAAAGGGAGTACACTGAAGCTTTCTTT
TRBV7-2	many	TRBJ1-5	NA	CASSRQKGLSNQPQHF	TGTGCCAGCAGCCGACAAAAGGGGTTAAGCAATCAGCCCCAGCATTTT
TRBV6-6	few	TRBJ2-7	NA	CASRLGTKYEQYF	TGTGCCAGTCGACTGGGGACAAAGTACGAGCAGTACTTC
TRBV7-2	many	TRBJ2-3	NA	CASSLNLGLTDTQYF	TGTGCCAGCAGCTTAAATCTAGGTCTCACAGATACGCAGTATTTT
TRBV27	few	TRBJ2-1	TRBD2	CASRLGLAGGINEQFF	TGTGCCAGCCGCTTGGGACTAGCGGGGGGAATCAATGAGCAGTTCTTC
TRBV20-1	NA	TRBJ1-5	TRBD1	CSAPRTGFNQPQHF	TGCAGTGCCCCACGGACAGGGTTCAATCAGCCCCAGCATTTT
TRBV7-8	many	TRBJ1-5	NA	CASSLDNSNQPQHF	TGTGCCAGCAGCTTAGACAATAGCAATCAGCCCCAGCATTTT
TRBV4-1	many	TRBJ1-5	TRBD1	CASSLRQGQPQHF	TGCGCCAGCAGCCTGCGACAGGGCCAGCCCCAGCATTTT
TRBV12-3/TRBV12-4	NA	TRBJ1-2	NA	CASSLPGHRGYTF	TGTGCCAGCAGCCTTCCGGGACATCGGGGCTACACCTTC
TRBV20-1	few	TRBJ2-7	NA	CSATGTPYEQYF	TGCAGTGCCACCGGGACACCCTACGAGCAGTACTTC
TRBV7-2	many	TRBJ2-6	TRBD2	CASSLGGLAVSGANVLTF	TGTGCCAGCAGCTTAGGTGGACTAGCGGTCTCTGGGGCCAACGTCCTGACTTTC
TRBV5-1	many	TRBJ2-7	NA	CASRGDSGTVTYEQYF	TGCGCCAGCAGGGGCGACTCCGGGACGGTGACTTACGAGCAGTACTTC
TRBV20-1	NA	TRBJ1-1	NA	CSARDRRVDEHMNTEAFF	TGCAGTGCTAGAGATCGCAGGGTGGATGAACACATGAACACTGAAGCTTTCTTT
TRBV5-1	few	TRBJ1-2	NA	CASSLAGPAYGYTF	TGCGCCAGCAGCTTGGCCGGGCCAGCGTATGGCTACACCTTC
TRBV18	few	TRBJ1-4	NA	CASSERRGANEKLFF	TGTGCCAGCTCTGAGCGGCGGGGCGCTAATGAAAAACTGTTTTTT
TRBV20-1	few	TRBJ2-5	TRBD2	CSAPGVLAGKDQETQYF	TGCAGTGCGCCGGGGGTCTTAGCGGGGAAAGACCAAGAGACCCAGTACTTC
TRBV12-3/TRBV12-4	NA	TRBJ2-1	TRBD2	CASSWGLATHNEQFF	TGTGCCAGCAGTTGGGGACTAGCCACACACAATGAGCAGTTCTTC
TRBV18	NA	TRBJ1-1	NA	CASSLSAPRDTEAFF	TGTGCCAGCTCTCTCTCGGCTCCTAGGGACACTGAAGCTTTCTTT
TRBV7-2	many	TRBJ2-3	NA	CASSFQQENTQYF	TGTGCCAGCAGCTTCCAACAAGAGAATACGCAGTATTTT
TRBV20-1	NA	TRBJ1-1	TRBD1	CSARANGQGNTEAFF	TGCAGTGCTAGAGCCAACGGACAGGGGAACACTGAAGCTTTCTTT
TRBV19	few	TRBJ2-5	TRBD2	CASRWGGSGETQYF	TGTGCCAGTAGGTGGGGAGGGTCGGGGGAGACCCAGTACTTC
TRBV7-9	few	TRBJ2-7	NA	CASSFLENTYEQYF	TGTGCCAGCAGCTTTTTAGAAAACACCTACGAGCAGTACTTC
TRBV19	few	TRBJ1-2	NA	CASRIGGNYGYTF	TGTGCCAGTAGGATTGGGGGTAACTATGGCTACACCTTC
TRBV15	few	TRBJ2-1	TRBD2	CATSSPGLAYNEQFF	TGTGCCACCAGCAGTCCGGGACTAGCGTACAATGAGCAGTTCTTC
TRBV6-5	NA	TRBJ2-2	NA	CASLVGTNTGELFF	TGTGCCAGCTTAGTTGGCACGAACACCGGGGAGCTGTTTTTT
TRBV11-2	few	TRBJ1-4	NA	CASSLGKGLNEKLFF	TGTGCCAGCAGCTTAGGGAAAGGCCTTAATGAAAAACTGTTTTTT
TRBV7-2	many	TRBJ2-6	NA	CASSLVGRSGANVLTF	TGTGCCAGCAGCTTAGTAGGCCGCTCTGGGGCCAACGTCCTGACTTTC
TRBV7-2	many	TRBJ2-3	TRBD2	CASSPQRGGTDTQYF	TGTGCCAGCAGCCCTCAGCGGGGGGGCACAGATACGCAGTATTTT
TRBV12-3/TRBV12-4	many	TRBJ1-3	NA	CASSYGLSSGNTIYF	TGTGCCAGCAGCTACGGACTGAGCTCTGGAAACACCATATATTTT
TRBV11-2	few	TRBJ2-1	NA	CASSLEGAQDNEQFF	TGTGCCAGCAGCTTAGAGGGGGCGCAAGACAATGAGCAGTTCTTC
TRBV5-6	few	TRBJ2-5	NA	CASSFMGQTQYF	TGTGCCAGCAGCTTCATGGGCCAGACCCAGTACTTC
TRBV5-4	few	TRBJ1-2	NA	CASSRGAGISNYGYTF	TGTGCCAGCAGCCGTGGGGCAGGGATTAGCAACTATGGCTACACCTTC